The 29 T cell receptor beta chains in this list originate from one sample, sequenced in a study of blood T cell repertoires in COVID-19. The table came from immunoSEQ multiplex PCR; TCRdb's copy has only in-frame clones and leaves some out. The sample comprises 150,000 to 200,000 clones, roughly four fifths of which are singletons, and about 14% rests with the top ten. The specimen sequenced was peripheral blood. These receptors were obtained from a man in his forties or fifties who had recovered from COVID-19.

The chain is built from TRBV19 and TRBJ1-5; D ambiguous. Germline V gene data show CDR1 as LNHDA and CDR2 as SQIVND (reference sequence). CDR3 length: 17 residues. V was shortened by 3 bases and J by 4 bases, with 19 bases between the two germline ends. The CDR3, as DNA: TGTGCCAGTAGTATCTACGCGGGCCTAGCTAATAATCAGCCCCAGCATTTT. Encoded protein: CASSIYAGLANNQPQHF.

This chain joins TRBV30 and TRBJ2-1, with a possible D match to TRBD2 (5 bases). The V end lost 4 bases, the J end lost 7 bases, and 11 bases lay between the germline ends. Germline V gene lookup returns CDR1 GTSNPN and CDR2 SVGIG (reference sequence). The length of the CDR3 is 12 residues. In DNA form, the CDR3 reads TGTGCCTGGAATCCGGGGTTGAATGAGCAGTTCTTC. Protein sequence: CAWNPGLNEQFF.

V gene TRBV24-1 combines with J gene TRBJ2-3, with TRBD2 matching 8 bases. With V trimmed by 5 bases and J by 10 bases, 4 bases remained unmatched. The CDR3 contains 12 residues. Germline CDR1 is KGHDR and CDR2 is SFDVKD. The CDR3 DNA follows: TGTGCCACCAGTGGGGACGGGAGGGCGCAGTATTTT. Translated, it gives CATSGDGRAQYF.

The rearrangement uses TRBV19 and TRBJ2-2, with 8 bases aligning to TRBD1. V lost 6 bases, J lost 6 bases, and 15 bases stayed unmatched. This CDR3 comprises 17 residues. Per germline, CDR1 LNHDA and CDR2 SQIVND (reference sequence). The CDR3 region is CASRNSAAGGLAGELFF. In DNA form, the CDR3 reads TGTGCCAGTAGGAATAGCGCGGCAGGGGGCTTGGCCGGGGAGCTGTTTTTT.

This clone was seen a few times. The chain joins TRBV10-3 to TRBJ1-1; D gene ambiguous. Germline V lookup: CDR1 ENHRY, CDR2 SYGVKD. The CDR3 runs 12 residues. V shed 0 bases and J shed 11 bases, with 10 bases lying between them. In DNA, the CDR3 is TGTGCCATCAGTGAGTCGCCGGGGAGGGCTTTCTTT. Residues: CAISESPGRAFF.

The sample holds one count of this clone. The chain uses TRBV19 and TRBJ2-7, with unresolved D. The V gene lost 5 bases and the J gene lost 3 bases, with 5 bases spanning the gap. Germline CDR1 is LNHDA and CDR2 is SQIVND (reference sequence). This CDR3 is built from 11 residues. This CDR3 is CASSSYYEQYF. The CDR3 bases are TGTGCCAGTAGTTCGTACTACGAGCAGTACTTC.

This chain connects TRBV18 to TRBJ1-5, with a tentative D call TRBD1 (6 bases). The ends were cut back, 5 bases at V and 0 bases at J, with 11 bases in the middle. Germline loops: CDR1 KGHSH, CDR2 LQKENI. There are 15 residues in the CDR3. The DNA for the CDR3 is TGTGCCAGCTCAACCCGACAGGTTAGCAATCAGCCCCAGCATTTT. Amino acids: CASSTRQVSNQPQHF.

The chain has TRBV18 and TRBJ1-1; no firm D call. Trimming shortened V by 3 bases and J by 3 bases, and 11 bases separated the two germline ends. The CDR3 spans 14 residues. Germline assignment: CDR1 KGHSH and CDR2 LQKENI. The CDR3 DNA follows: TGTGCCAGCTCACCGTTCTCCGGGGACACTGAAGCTTTCTTT. The encoded protein is CASSPFSGDTEAFF.

This chain uses TRBV19 with TRBJ2-3, with 14 positions matching TRBD2. The CDR3 spans 18 residues. Germline lookup yields CDR1 LNHDA and CDR2 SQIVND (reference sequence). V dropped 7 bases and J dropped 3; count of bases not matched to a gene: 12. In DNA form, the CDR3 reads TGTGCCAGTATCCCGGGAGGACTAGCGGGAGGAAGAACAGATACGCAGTATTTT. This codes for CASIPGGLAGGRTDTQYF. The whole variable domain, remainder taken from reference TRBV19 and TRBJ2-3, is DGGITQSPKYLFRKEGQNVTLSCEQNLNHDAMYWYRQDPGQGLRLIYYSQIVNDFQKGDIAEGYSVSREKKESFPLTVTSAQKNPTAFYLCASIPGGLAGGRTDTQYFGPGTRLTVL.

The rearrangement uses TRBV7-6 and TRBJ2-1; TRBD2 might be the D (6 bases). Germline V lookup: CDR1 SGHVS, CDR2 FNYEAQ. Trimming removed 5 bases at V and 0 bases at J, with 14 bases between. The CDR3 length is 16 residues. The CDR3 is CASSPSGVFSYNEQFF. The CDR3 DNA follows: TGTGCCAGCAGCCCCTCGGGGGTGTTCTCCTACAATGAGCAGTTCTTC.

The rearrangement joins TRBV4-3 to TRBJ1-5; 9 nucleotides align to TRBD1. In germline, CDR1 is LGHNA, CDR2 YSLEER. The V and J ends lost 0 bases and 5 bases, in that order; junction bases with no gene match: 5. The CDR3 is made up of 16 amino acids. CDR3 bases: TGCGCCAGCAGCCAAGATTGGGGACAGGGCCATCAGCCCCAGCATTTT. Translating gives CASSQDWGQGHQPQHF.

CDR3 sequence: CSVETGQAGSGANVLTF. The CDR3 DNA is TGCAGCGTTGAAACTGGACAGGCAGGCTCTGGGGCCAACGTCCTGACTTTC. The chain employs TRBV29-1 and TRBJ2-6, with TRBD1 matching 7 bases. Germline CDR1 reads SQVTM; CDR2 reads ANQGSEA. The CDR3 is 17 residues long. Trimming at V came to 2 bases and at J to 0 bases, leaving 7 bases not matched to a gene.

The J gene is TRBJ2-7, the V gene TRBV18, with TRBD2 matching over 8 bases. Germline V gives CDR1 KGHSH, CDR2 LQKENI. V shed 3 bases and J 6 bases; nucleotides not matched to a gene: 13. This CDR3 spans 16 amino acids. CDR3 in DNA: TGTGCCAGCTCACCTTTCTTACTAGCGGAGGGATCCGAGCAGTACTTC. Residues: CASSPFLLAEGSEQYF.

The genes are TRBV5-1 and TRBJ2-3, with 7 bases lining up with TRBD1. J was trimmed by 1 base and V by 0 bases; bases with no gene match: 5. CDR3 length: 16 amino acids. CDR1 and CDR2 (germline): SGHRS, YFSETQ. The CDR3 DNA is TGCGCCAGCAGCTTGGTTGCTGACAGGGGCACAGATACGCAGTATTTT. This encodes CASSLVADRGTDTQYF.

This clone showed up just once. This chain joins TRBV6-1 and TRBJ1-2; D unresolved. This CDR3 has 14 amino acids. CDR1 and CDR2 from the germline V gene are MNHNS and SASEGT. Trimming shortened V by 3 bases and J by 0 bases, and 8 bases separated the two germline ends. The CDR3 sequence is CASSDDGANYGYTF. The CDR3 region has the DNA TGTGCCAGCAGTGATGACGGAGCTAACTATGGCTACACCTTC.

The V gene is TRBV7-3, the J gene TRBJ2-3; 12 bases are shared with TRBD2. The germline V gene encodes CDR1 SGHTA and CDR2 FQGTGA. The V segment lost 2 bases and the J segment 3 bases; nucleotides outside the gene matches: 12. This CDR3 contains 19 residues. CDR3 sequence: CASSLVASGRALRTDTQYF. The DNA of the CDR3 is TGTGCCAGCAGCTTAGTAGCTAGCGGGAGGGCACTGAGGACAGATACGCAGTATTTT.

The chain employs TRBV4-3 and TRBJ1-4, with 7 positions matching TRBD1. The CDR3 runs to 17 residues. Germline V lookup: CDR1 LGHNA, CDR2 YSLEER. With 0 bases clipped from V and 8 bases from J, the junction kept 12 bases outside the gene matches. CDR3 loop: CASSQDGRPGQREKLFF. The CDR3 coding sequence is TGCGCCAGCAGCCAAGATGGAAGGCCGGGACAGCGGGAAAAACTGTTTTTT.

The chain is built from TRBV7-9 and TRBJ1-6, with 8 bases identical to TRBD1. This CDR3 is 14 amino acids long. Germline-derived CDR1 and CDR2 are SEHNR and FQNEAQ (reference sequence). Trimming cost V 5 bases and J 6 bases; bases outside gene matches: 3. The CDR3 DNA follows: TGTGCCAGCAGCCTGGGACAGGTTAATTCACCCCTCCACTTT. It codes for CASSLGQVNSPLHF.

J is TRBJ2-4 and V is TRBV7-9, with 8 bases aligning to TRBD2. In germline, CDR1 is SEHNR, CDR2 FQNEAQ (reference sequence). CDR3 length: 18 residues. V dropped 2 bases and J dropped 0; count of bases not matched to a gene: 9. The CDR3 DNA reads as TGTGCCAGCAGCTTAATATCGGGAGGGCCTCTAGCCAAAAACATTCAGTACTTC. The encoded protein is CASSLISGGPLAKNIQYF.

The genes are TRBV11-1 and TRBJ2-1; weak D call: TRBD2 (5 bases). This CDR3 region has 13 residues. Germline V lookup: CDR1 SGHAT, CDR2 FQDESV (reference sequence). V was trimmed by 2 bases and J by 12 bases, leaving 14 bases between them. This CDR3 is CASSLYEERVQFF. In DNA form, the CDR3 reads TGTGCCAGCAGCTTATACGAGGAGAGGGTGCAGTTCTTC.

This clone was recorded only once. The chain links TRBV24-1 to TRBJ2-3, with D possibly being TRBD1 (6 bases). The V gene lost 7 bases and the J gene lost 4 bases, with 11 bases spanning the gap. Germline values: CDR1 KGHDR, CDR2 SFDVKD. The CDR3 covers 13 residues. The DNA for the CDR3 is TGTGCCACCAGCCACACAGGGCCAGATACGCAGTATTTT. Its protein product is CATSHTGPDTQYF.

The chain couples TRBV7-3 to TRBJ1-1; no clear D. The length of the CDR3 is 14 residues. The V and J ends lost 1 base and 3 bases respectively, with 9 bases between them. Germline CDR1 SGHTA, CDR2 FQGTGA. The DNA of the CDR3 is TGTGCCAGCAGCTTAAGGCCCCTGGACACTGAAGCTTTCTTT. This sequence encodes CASSLRPLDTEAFF.

The chain joins TRBV7-9 to TRBJ2-1; the match to TRBD1 covers 10 bases. The CDR3 contains 15 residues. J lost 3 bases, V lost 4 bases, and 3 bases had no gene match. Germline CDR1 reads SEHNR; CDR2 reads FQNEAQ (reference sequence). The CDR3 loop is CASSYRDRGYNEQFF. The CDR3 nucleotides read TGTGCCAGCAGCTACCGGGACAGGGGCTACAATGAGCAGTTCTTC.

About this clone itself: This same CDR3 is encoded by further DNA sequences in the sample. CDR3 in DNA: TGTGCCAGCAGTTTGAGGAGCTACGAGCAGTACTTC. It codes for CASSLRSYEQYF. The J gene is TRBJ2-7, the V gene TRBV28; D call uncertain. CDR1 and CDR2 from the germline V gene are MDHEN and SYDVKM. V shed 3 bases and J shed 3 bases, with 6 bases lying between them. CDR3 size: 12 residues.

Worth noting for this clone: Different DNA sequences within this sample yield the same CDR3. The J gene is TRBJ1-1, the V gene TRBV6-5; a weak D match, TRBD1 (5 bases). Deletions cut 0 bases from V and 1 base from J, with 9 bases between. The CDR3 consists of 15 residues. CDR1 MNHEY and CDR2 SVGAGI come from the germline V gene. The CDR3 loop is CASSYSKRGNTEAFF. CDR3 coding DNA: TGTGCCAGCAGTTACTCGAAAAGGGGGAACACTGAAGCTTTCTTT.

The chain joins TRBV5-1 to TRBJ2-7; D not resolved. The CDR3 covers 13 residues. The V gene lost 0 bases and the J gene lost 6 bases, with 10 bases spanning the gap. Per germline, CDR1 SGHRS and CDR2 YFSETQ. CDR3 loop: CASSLGVSSEQYF. CDR3 sequence (DNA): TGCGCCAGCAGCTTGGGCGTTAGCTCCGAGCAGTACTTC.

This chain links TRBV15 with TRBJ2-1; no reliable D call. The germline V gene encodes CDR1 LNHNV and CDR2 YYDKDF (reference sequence). The germline V and J ends were trimmed by 5 bases and 7 bases, with 9 bases remaining between them. This CDR3 is built from 12 residues. The CDR3 reads CATSVVKNEQFF. The DNA of the CDR3 is TGTGCCACCAGCGTAGTAAAAAATGAGCAGTTCTTC.

This clone was seen at least ten times. V usage is TRBV2 and J usage is TRBJ1-5; 11 bases agree with TRBD1. The CDR3 is 13 amino acids. Unmatched junction bases numbered 3, after V lost 7 bases and J lost 7 bases. The germline CDR1 and CDR2 sequences are SNHLY and FYNNEI. CDR3 in amino acids: CASTRDRGQPQHF. CDR3 DNA sequence: TGTGCCAGCACCCGGGACAGGGGGCAGCCCCAGCATTTT.

The chain has TRBV6-5 and TRBJ2-7, with a weak D call TRBD2 (6 bases). V shed 4 bases and J shed 2 bases, with 12 bases lying between them. Per the germline V gene, CDR1 is MNHEY and CDR2 is SVGAGI. The CDR3 extends over 14 amino acids. The CDR3 loop reads CASSLTRRTYEQYF. The CDR3, as DNA: TGTGCCAGCAGTTTGACTAGGCGGACCTACGAGCAGTACTTC.